This TCR beta chain was observed in a study of metastatic and nonmetastatic thyroid tumors. Regarding the study as a whole: Malignant tumors reportedly showed significantly higher TCR beta diversity than benign nodules in both blood and tumor.

TCRdb re-analyzed the PCR reads through MiXCR. Altogether 5,000 to 8,000 clones are present, approximately 34% being singletons, with the ten largest covering about a fifth. None of the patients had undergone any treatment ahead of thyroid surgery. V dropped 2 bases and J dropped 7; count of bases not matched to a gene: 4. Per the germline V gene, CDR1 is MDHEN and CDR2 is SYDVKM. The CDR3 sequence is 13 residues long. This clone turned up a few times. Its target is not known. The chain combines TRBV28 with TRBJ1-1; 7 bases line up with TRBD1. The receptor's source is a female donor with papillary thyroid cancer or a benign thyroid nodule (not recorded which). Some clones in this sample may be carry-over from other donors' samples. Sequenced input: tumor tissue. The CDR3 DNA follows: TGTGCCAGCAGTTTACCCGGGACAGATGAAGCTTTCTTT. Translating it yields CASSLPGTDEAFF.